Shown below are 13 T cell receptor beta chains from a single sample sequenced in a study of cytomegalovirus exposure and HLA in healthy donors. PCR primers comprised 60 Vbeta and 13 Jbeta primers. The repertoire was sequenced with immunoSEQ multiplex PCR; TCRdb's copy has only in-frame clones and lacks some. The sample includes some 64,000 clones, about 90% seen only once; the top ten take about 1.6%. The specimen sequenced was PBMCs. Every receptor here comes from a young man in good health and CMV-seropositive.

The chain uses TRBV12-2 and TRBJ1-2; the tabulated D call, TRBD1, remains unverified against the DNA. TRBV12-2 is deemed a pseudogene. The CDR3 is 17 residues long. CDR3: CASRSKGQGMLFYGYTF. CDR3 nucleotides: TGTGCAAGTCGCTCCAAGGGACAGGGGATGCTGTTCTATGGCTACACCTTC.

The chain has TRBV4-3 and TRBJ2-3, with 10 bases identical to TRBD2. V gave up 0 bases and J gave up 7 bases; unmatched junction bases: 4. Germline CDR1 LGHNA, CDR2 YSLEER. The CDR3 spans 15 residues. This chain's CDR3 is CASSQELAGAYTQYF. For the CDR3, the DNA is TGCGCCAGCAGCCAAGAGCTAGCGGGAGCTTATACGCAGTATTTT.

The rearrangement links TRBV7-4 to TRBJ1-3; the D is unclear. Trimming stripped 5 bases from V and 0 bases from J, with 11 bases between. The CDR3 is 15 residues long. Germline-derived CDR1 and CDR2 are SGHVT and SQSDAQ. Here the CDR3 DNA reads TGTGCCAGCAGCAAGGAGCACTTCTCTGGAAACACCATATATTTT. This gives the protein CASSKEHFSGNTIYF.

The chain is built from TRBV5-1 and TRBJ1-1, with a weak D call TRBD1 (5 bases). The CDR3 is made up of 13 amino acids. V was trimmed by 2 bases and J by 5 bases, leaving 10 bases between them. Per the germline V gene, CDR1 is SGHRS and CDR2 is YFSETQ. In DNA, the CDR3 is TGCGCCAGCAGCTTCGGGGGAAGGACTGAAGCTTTCTTT. Protein: CASSFGGRTEAFF.

V gene TRBV6-4 combines with J gene TRBJ2-7; possible D gene TRBD2, 5 bases. Looked up from germline, CDR1 is MRHNA and CDR2 is SNTAGT. Trimming stripped 0 bases from V and 4 bases from J, with 7 bases between. This CDR3 spans 13 amino acids. The CDR3 region is CASSDSRAYEQYF. As DNA, the CDR3 is TGTGCCAGCAGTGACTCGAGGGCTTACGAGCAGTACTTC.

A word on this clone: The junction departs from germline at one end; a sequencing error may be responsible. This chain joins TRBV15 and TRBJ2-7; 7 bases line up with TRBD1. This CDR3 contains 13 residues. Germline V lookup: CDR1 LNHNV, CDR2 YYDKDF (reference sequence). In DNA form, the CDR3 reads TGTGCCGCCAGCAGGGACAGCTCCTACGAGCAGTACTTC. Translation gives CAASRDSSYEQYF.

J is TRBJ1-5 and V is TRBV28, with TRBD1 matching over 7 bases. The V and J ends lost 7 bases and 6 bases, in that order; junction bases with no gene match: 12. Per germline, CDR1 MDHEN and CDR2 SYDVKM. This CDR3 is 15 amino acids long. The CDR3 DNA sequence: TGTGCCAGCACCGCAAAGCAGGGGGGAGGTCAGCCCCAGCATTTT. It yields the protein CASTAKQGGGQPQHF.

This clone has a single count. The rearrangement uses TRBV11-3 and TRBJ2-5, with D possibly being TRBD2 (5 bases). The CDR3 is 15 residues long. Germline V gene lookup returns CDR1 SGHNT and CDR2 YENEEA. Trimming removed 1 base from V and 5 bases from J, with 14 bases in between. CDR3: CASSLGLDRGETQYF. DNA of the CDR3: TGTGCCAGCAGCTTAGGGTTGGATCGAGGGGAGACCCAGTACTTC.

This chain connects TRBV6-6 to TRBJ1-2; possibly TRBD1 for D (5 bases). Between the trimmed V and J ends, which lost 0 bases and 6 bases, there was a span of 8 bases. CDR3 length: 13 residues. Germline lookup yields CDR1 MNHNY and CDR2 SVGAGI (reference sequence). The CDR3 DNA sequence: TGTGCCAGCAGTTACTCAGGGGTGGATGGCTACACCTTC. It codes for CASSYSGVDGYTF.

V usage is TRBV19 and J usage is TRBJ1-2; 10 bases are shared with TRBD1. The CDR3 has 15 residues. J gave up 0 bases and V 10 bases, and 8 bases lay outside the gene matches. Germline loops: CDR1 LNHDA, CDR2 SQIVND (reference sequence). CDR3 nucleotide sequence: TGTGCCACCCAAGGACAGGGGGGAACTAACTATGGCTACACCTTC. It encodes CATQGQGGTNYGYTF.

V is TRBV19 and J is TRBJ2-2; D perhaps matches TRBD2 (6 bases). The CDR3 runs to 15 residues. The germline V gene has CDR1 LNHDA and CDR2 SQIVND (reference sequence). The V gene lost 4 bases and the J gene lost 1 base, with 10 bases spanning the gap. This CDR3 is CASSTRDLNTGELFF. Written as DNA, the CDR3 is TGTGCCAGTAGTACCCGGGACTTGAACACCGGGGAGCTGTTTTTT.

The chain carries TRBV5-6 and TRBJ2-1, with 14 bases that match TRBD2. The V and J ends lost 5 bases and 13 bases, in that order; junction bases with no gene match: 11. Per germline, CDR1 SGHDT and CDR2 YYEEEE. This CDR3 comprises 15 residues. The CDR3 coding sequence is TGTGCCAGCAGTCCGACTAGCGGGAGGGCCCTTAATCAGTTCTTC. This gives the protein CASSPTSGRALNQFF.

The V gene is TRBV11-2, the J gene TRBJ2-3; 8 bases align to TRBD1. V lost 3 bases, J lost 0 bases, and 8 bases stayed unmatched. CDR1 and CDR2 (germline): SGHAT, FQNNGV. CDR3 size: 17 residues. The CDR3 spells CASSFRGRGPSTDTQYF. The CDR3, as DNA: TGTGCCAGCAGCTTCAGAGGCAGGGGGCCTAGCACAGATACGCAGTATTTT.